This note documents a single T cell receptor (beta chain) sequence. Authors' processing steps: Estimates of nucleated cell counts were drawn from the amplification of reference gene primers. TCRdb's table, derived via immunoSEQ multiplex PCR, lists solely in-frame clones and lacks some. V, J and clone size are taken as reported in that table, and D and trimming were inferred from the DNA itself. The repertoire holds 65,000 to 85,000 clones, about 90% seen once, with approximately 2.5% in the top ten. The record originates from a study of blood T cell repertoires in COVID-19. The overall study: The United States, Italy and Spain provided the acute and convalescent COVID-19 samples. T cells, B-cell-depleted T cells, or PBMCs supplied cDNA or gDNA.

The CDR3 is 14 amino acids. The V gene's germline CDR1 is LNHNV and CDR2 YYDKDF (reference sequence). Trimming shortened V by 6 bases and J by 6 bases, and 16 bases separated the two germline ends. The chain couples TRBV15 to TRBJ2-3; perhaps TRBD2 as D (6 bases). Sequenced input: peripheral blood. The source of this sequence is a human donor in a cohort sampled during active COVID-19. The DNA for the CDR3 is TGTGCCACCAGTCTATCAGGGAGGAGGGATACGCAGTATTTT. This encodes CATSLSGRRDTQYF.